This section outlines one T cell receptor beta chain sequence together with its context. V shed 0 bases, J shed 7 bases, and the junction held 10 bases outside the gene matches. This CDR3 spans 18 amino acids. CDR1 and CDR2 from the germline V gene are SGDLS and YYNGEE. TCRdb keeps only in-frame clones here, not all; method: immunoSEQ multiplex PCR. Of fewer than 25,000 clones listed, about 89% were seen once; the top ten hold 4.5% to 6.5%. This specimen belongs to a study of blood T cell repertoires in COVID-19. On the study more broadly: The United States, Italy and Spain were the sources of the acute and convalescent COVID-19 samples. From T cells, B-cell-depleted T cells, or PBMCs came the material, which was cDNA or gDNA.

This sequence originates from a man between 45 and 60 years old with active COVID-19. This chain links TRBV9 with TRBJ2-1; 13 bases agree with TRBD2. Sequencing was performed on peripheral blood. CDR3 amino acids: CASSVGGLAGELGNEQFF. The CDR3 coding sequence is TGTGCCAGCAGCGTAGGTGGACTAGCGGGAGAATTGGGGAATGAGCAGTTCTTC.